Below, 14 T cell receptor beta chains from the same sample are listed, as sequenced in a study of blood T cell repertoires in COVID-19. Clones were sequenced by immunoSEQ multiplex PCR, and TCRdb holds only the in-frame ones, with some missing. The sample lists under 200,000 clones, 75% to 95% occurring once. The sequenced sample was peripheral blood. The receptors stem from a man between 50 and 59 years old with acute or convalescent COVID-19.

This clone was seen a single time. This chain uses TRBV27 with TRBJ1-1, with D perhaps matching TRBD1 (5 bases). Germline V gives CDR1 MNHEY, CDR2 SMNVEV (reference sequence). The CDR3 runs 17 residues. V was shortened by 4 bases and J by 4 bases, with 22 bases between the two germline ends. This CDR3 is CASSSPGVTGASTEAFF. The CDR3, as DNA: TGTGCCAGCAGTTCCCCGGGGGTAACCGGGGCGAGCACTGAAGCTTTCTTT.

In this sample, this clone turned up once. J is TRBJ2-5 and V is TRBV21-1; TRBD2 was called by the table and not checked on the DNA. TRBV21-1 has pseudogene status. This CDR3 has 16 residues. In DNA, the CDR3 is TGTGCCAGCAGCAAAGAACCGGGAGGGCTTGAAGAGACCCAGTACTTC. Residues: CASSKEPGGLEETQYF.

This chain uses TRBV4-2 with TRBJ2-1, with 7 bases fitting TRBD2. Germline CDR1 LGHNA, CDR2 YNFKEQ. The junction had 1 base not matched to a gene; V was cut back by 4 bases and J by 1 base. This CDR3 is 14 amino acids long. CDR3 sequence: CASSPGGSYNEQFF. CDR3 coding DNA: TGTGCCAGCAGCCCGGGGGGATCCTACAATGAGCAGTTCTTC.

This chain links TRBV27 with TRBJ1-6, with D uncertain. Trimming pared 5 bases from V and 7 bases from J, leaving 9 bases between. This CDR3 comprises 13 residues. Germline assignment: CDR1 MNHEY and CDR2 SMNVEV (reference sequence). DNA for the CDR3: TGTGCCAGCAGTGCTTGGAGAAATTCACCCCTCCACTTT. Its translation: CASSAWRNSPLHF.

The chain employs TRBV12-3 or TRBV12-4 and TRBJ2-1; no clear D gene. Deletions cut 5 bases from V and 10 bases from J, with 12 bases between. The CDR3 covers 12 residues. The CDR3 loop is CASSEVTDEQFF. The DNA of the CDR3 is TGTGCCAGCAGTGAGGTTACCGACGAGCAGTTCTTC.

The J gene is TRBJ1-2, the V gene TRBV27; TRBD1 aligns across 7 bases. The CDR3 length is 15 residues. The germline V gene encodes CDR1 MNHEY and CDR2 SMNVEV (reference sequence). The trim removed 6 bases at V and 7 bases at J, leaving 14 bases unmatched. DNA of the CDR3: TGTGCCAGCAGCCCCGGGACAGCTTTCACGGGTGGCTACACCTTC. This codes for CASSPGTAFTGGYTF.

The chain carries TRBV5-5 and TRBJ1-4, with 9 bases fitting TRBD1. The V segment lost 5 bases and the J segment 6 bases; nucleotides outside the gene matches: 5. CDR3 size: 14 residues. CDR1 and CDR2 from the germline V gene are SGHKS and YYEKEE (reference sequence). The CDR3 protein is CASRRDRAYEKLFF. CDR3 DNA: TGTGCCAGCAGGAGGGACAGGGCATATGAAAAACTGTTTTTT. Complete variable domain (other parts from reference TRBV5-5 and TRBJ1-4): DAGVTQSPTHLIKTRGQQVTLRCSPISGHKSVSWYQQVLGQGPQFIFQYYEKEERGRGNFPDRFSARQFPNYSSELNVNALLLGDSALYLCASRRDRAYEKLFFGSGTQLSVL.

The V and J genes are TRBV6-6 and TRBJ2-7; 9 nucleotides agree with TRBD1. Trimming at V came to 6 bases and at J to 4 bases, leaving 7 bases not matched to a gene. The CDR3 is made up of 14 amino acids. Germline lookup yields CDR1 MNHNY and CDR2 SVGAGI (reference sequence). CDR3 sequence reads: CASRLTGGAYEQYV. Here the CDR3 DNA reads TGTGCCAGCAGACTTACAGGGGGCGCTTACGAGCAGTACGTC.

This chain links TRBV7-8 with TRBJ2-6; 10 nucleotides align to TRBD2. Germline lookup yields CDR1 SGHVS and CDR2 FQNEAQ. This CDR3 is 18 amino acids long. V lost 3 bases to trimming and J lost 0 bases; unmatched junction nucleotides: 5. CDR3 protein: CASSFFGTSASGANVLTF. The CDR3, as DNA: TGTGCCAGCAGCTTCTTCGGGACTAGCGCCTCTGGGGCCAACGTCCTGACTTTC.

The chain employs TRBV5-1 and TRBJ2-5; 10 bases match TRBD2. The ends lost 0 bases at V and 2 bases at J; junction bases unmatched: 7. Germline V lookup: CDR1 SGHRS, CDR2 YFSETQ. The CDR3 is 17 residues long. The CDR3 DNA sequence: TGCGCCAGCAGCTTGGCCGTAGCGGGAGGAATACAAGAGACCCAGTACTTC. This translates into CASSLAVAGGIQETQYF. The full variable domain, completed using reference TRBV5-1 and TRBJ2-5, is KAGVTQTPRYLIKTRGQQVTLSCSPISGHRSVSWYQQTPGQGLQFLFEYFSETQRNKGNFPGRFSGRQFSNSRSEMNVSTLELGDSALYLCASSLAVAGGIQETQYFGPGTRLLVL.

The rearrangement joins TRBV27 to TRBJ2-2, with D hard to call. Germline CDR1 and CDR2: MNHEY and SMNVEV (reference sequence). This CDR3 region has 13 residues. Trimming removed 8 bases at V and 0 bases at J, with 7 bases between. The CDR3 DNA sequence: TGTGCCAGCTCTCTTTCGAACACCGGGGAGCTGTTTTTT. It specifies CASSLSNTGELFF.

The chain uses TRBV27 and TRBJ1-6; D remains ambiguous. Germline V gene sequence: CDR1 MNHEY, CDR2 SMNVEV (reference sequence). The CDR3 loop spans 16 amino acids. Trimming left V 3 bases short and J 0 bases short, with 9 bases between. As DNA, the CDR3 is TGTGCCAGCAGTTTTACAGCCCGCTCCTATAATTCACCCCTCCACTTT. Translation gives CASSFTARSYNSPLHF.

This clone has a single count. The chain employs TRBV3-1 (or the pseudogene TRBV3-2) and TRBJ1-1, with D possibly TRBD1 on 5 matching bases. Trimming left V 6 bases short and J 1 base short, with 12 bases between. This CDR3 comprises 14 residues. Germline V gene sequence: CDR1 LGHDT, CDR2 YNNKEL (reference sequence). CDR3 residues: CASRPDTSNTEAFF. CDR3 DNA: TGTGCCAGCAGACCGGACACTTCGAACACTGAAGCTTTCTTT.

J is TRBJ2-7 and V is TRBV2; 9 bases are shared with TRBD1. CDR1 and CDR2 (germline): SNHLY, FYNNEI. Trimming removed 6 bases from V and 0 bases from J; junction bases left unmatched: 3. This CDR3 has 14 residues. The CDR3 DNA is TGTGCCAGCAGGGGGACAGGGCTCTCCTACGAGCAGTACTTC. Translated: CASRGTGLSYEQYF.